Listed below are T cell receptor beta chains from one sample, sequenced in a study of patients with pleural tuberculosis. TCRdb recomputed calls from the reads with MiXCR, one row per CDR3 protein. This sample has tens of thousands of distinct CDR3 sequences, with 7.3% found just once. The source of these receptors is a human donor with pleural tuberculosis. Both conserved end residues are part of each CDR3. A D gene is named only where the DNA matches it firmly. Rows may omit the clone size; those that give it use once, few, many or a size class.

V gene	J gene	clone size	D gene	CDR3 DNA	CDR3 protein
TRBV7-2	TRBJ2-5	many	NA	TGTGCCAGCAGTTTCCATGAGACCCAGTACTTC	CASSFHETQYF
TRBV28	TRBJ2-1	many	TRBD2	TGTGCCAGCAGACCCGGGACTAGAGGCTACAATGAGCAGTTCTTC	CASRPGTRGYNEQFF
TRBV4-1	TRBJ1-1	many	NA	TGCGCCAGCAGCCCAGGGGAGGGGTGGGGTACTGAAGCTTTCTTT	CASSPGEGWGTEAFF
TRBV2	TRBJ1-1	many	NA	TGTGCCAGCAGTGAGGTCGTGAACACTGAAGCTTTCTTT	CASSEVVNTEAFF
TRBV29-1	TRBJ2-1	NA	NA	TGCAGCGTAAAGGGGACCCAGCAGTTCTTC	CSVKGTQQFF
TRBV7-6	TRBJ2-3	many	NA	TGTGCCAGCAGCTTAGTCCCAGCGGATACGCAGTATTTT	CASSLVPADTQYF
TRBV11-1	TRBJ1-3	many	NA	TGTGCCAGCAGCTTAAGTCCCCTAGGAAACACCATATATTTT	CASSLSPLGNTIYF
TRBV19	TRBJ1-1	many	NA	TGTGCCAGTAGTACCCCAGCCGGGAGTAAAGCTTTCTTT	CASSTPAGSKAFF
TRBV7-2	TRBJ2-1	few	NA	TGTGCCAGCACGAGAAGCAATGAGCAGTTCTTC	CASTRSNEQFF
TRBV5-1	TRBJ2-1	many	TRBD1	TGCGCCAGCAGCTTGGACGGACAGGGGGCCTACAATGAGCAGTTCTTC	CASSLDGQGAYNEQFF
TRBV25-1	TRBJ2-3	many	NA	TGTGCCAGCAGTGCCGTTGGGAGCGGCCTAACAGATACGCAGTATTTT	CASSAVGSGLTDTQYF
TRBV2	TRBJ1-5	many	NA	TGTGCCAGCAGGGAACTTAGGGCAGGGATGGGTAATCAGCCCCAGCATTTT	CASRELRAGMGNQPQHF
TRBV6-1	TRBJ2-7	NA	TRBD2	TGTGCCAGCAGTCCCGGGAGGGCCAAGAACGAGCAGTACTTC	CASSPGRAKNEQYF
TRBV19	TRBJ2-6	NA	NA	TGTGCCAGTACCCCGGAAGGGGCCAACGTCCTGACTTTC	CASTPEGANVLTF
TRBV12-3/TRBV12-4	TRBJ1-6	many	NA	TGTGCCAGCAGTACAGGGTATAATTCACCCCTCCACTTT	CASSTGYNSPLHF
TRBV11-2	TRBJ1-1	many	NA	TGTGCCAGCAGCTTAGAAGCAGGGGTGAACACTGAAGCTTTCTTT	CASSLEAGVNTEAFF
TRBV14	TRBJ1-2	many	NA	TGTGCCAGCAGCCCAACAGGGTTACGTTTCTATGGCTACACCTTC	CASSPTGLRFYGYTF
TRBV30	TRBJ2-3	many	NA	TGTGCCTGGAACGGGAACACAGATACGCAGTATTTT	CAWNGNTDTQYF
TRBV11-2	TRBJ1-4	many	TRBD1	TGTGCCAGCAGCTCCAGACAGGGGCCGAATGAAAAACTGTTTTTT	CASSSRQGPNEKLFF
TRBV19	TRBJ1-1	NA	TRBD1	TGTGCCAGTAGGTTGGGACAGGACTCTGAAGCTTTCTTT	CASRLGQDSEAFF
TRBV27	TRBJ2-2	many	NA	TGTGCCAGCAGTCCAGAGGGTTACACCGGGGAGCTGTTTTTT	CASSPEGYTGELFF
TRBV28	TRBJ2-3	many	NA	TGTGCCAGCAGTTTATCTGGTGTGGGGGATACGCAGTATTTT	CASSLSGVGDTQYF
TRBV27	TRBJ1-2	large	NA	TGTGCCAGCAGTTTAGGCCCCCTCCTTGGCTACACCTTC	CASSLGPLLGYTF
TRBV5-1	TRBJ1-1	NA	NA	TGCGCCAGCAGCGGTGGCCGTGGGGGGAGCACTGAAGCTTTCTTT	CASSGGRGGSTEAFF
TRBV30	TRBJ1-5	many	NA	TGTGCCTGCAAAGGGGGAGGATACAGCAATCAGCCCCAGCATTTT	CACKGGGYSNQPQHF
TRBV6-1	TRBJ1-1	many	TRBD1	TGTGCCAGCAGTGAAATGACAGGGGGCAACACTGAAGCTTTCTTT	CASSEMTGGNTEAFF
TRBV20-1	TRBJ2-5	many	NA	TGCAGTGCTAGACAGGGCATCATGGGGGAGACCCAGTACTTC	CSARQGIMGETQYF
TRBV6-1	TRBJ2-7	many	NA	TGTGCCAGCAGTGAAGCGGAGAGCCCTTACGAGCAGTACTTC	CASSEAESPYEQYF
TRBV15	TRBJ2-7	few	NA	TGTGCCGCCAGCAGAGTCCAAGGGATTTCGCCCTACGAGCAGTACTTC	CAASRVQGISPYEQYF
TRBV25-1	TRBJ1-2	many	NA	TGTGCCAGCAGTGGCTTGGGGATCTCGAACTATGGCTACACCTTC	CASSGLGISNYGYTF
TRBV6-2/TRBV6-3	TRBJ1-1	many	NA	TGTGCCAGCAGAGTGACACGCCGCACTGAAGCTTTCTTT	CASRVTRRTEAFF
TRBV11-2	TRBJ2-1	many	NA	TGTGCCAGCAGCTTAGTGTCTAGCCCTTACAATGAGCAGTTCTTC	CASSLVSSPYNEQFF
TRBV29-1	TRBJ1-1	many	NA	TGCAGCGTTGGAGAAGGCATAAGCGGAGCTTTCTTT	CSVGEGISGAFF
TRBV18	TRBJ2-1	NA	TRBD2	TGTGCCAGCTCACCCAGGGAGGGCCACAATGAGCAGTTCTTC	CASSPREGHNEQFF
TRBV10-3	TRBJ1-2	many	TRBD1	TGTGCCATCAGTGAATCACCGGGACAGGGGACCTCTAACTATGGCTACACCTTC	CAISESPGQGTSNYGYTF
TRBV7-9	TRBJ1-4	many	NA	TGTGCCAGCACCTTAAATGAAAAACTGTTTTTT	CASTLNEKLFF
TRBV24-1	TRBJ2-1	many	NA	TGTGCCACGTCGTCCTCCTACAATGAGCAGTTCTTC	CATSSSYNEQFF
TRBV4-2	TRBJ2-5	NA	NA	TGTGCCAGCAGCCAGGACTCAGAGACCCAGTACTTC	CASSQDSETQYF
TRBV20-1	TRBJ2-3	many	NA	TGCAGTGCTAGTGTCCAGGGCACAGATACGCAGTATTTT	CSASVQGTDTQYF
TRBV6-2/TRBV6-3	TRBJ2-1	many	NA	TGTGCCAGCAGTTACGGGGGTACCCTGCTAGGCTCCAGGAATGAGCAGTTCTTC	CASSYGGTLLGSRNEQFF
TRBV12-3/TRBV12-4	TRBJ1-1	many	NA	TGTGCCAGCAGTTTTAACAGAGAAGGGGACTGGAGGGCTTTCTTT	CASSFNREGDWRAFF
TRBV11-1	TRBJ1-5	many	NA	TGTGCCAGCAGCTTAGTGGCCGGGGCGGTCAATCAGCCCCAGCATTTT	CASSLVAGAVNQPQHF
TRBV20-1	TRBJ2-5	many	TRBD2	TGCAGTGCTAGACTAGCGGGAGAGACCCAGTACTTC	CSARLAGETQYF
TRBV11-2	TRBJ2-2	many	NA	TGTGCCAGCAGCTTAGGATACGGGAACACCGGGGAGCTGTTTTTT	CASSLGYGNTGELFF
TRBV20-1	TRBJ2-5	many	NA	TGCAGTGCTAGAGATCTGCAGACTCAAGAGACCCAGTACTTC	CSARDLQTQETQYF
TRBV4-2	TRBJ1-1	many	NA	TGTGCCAGCAGCCAAGATGACAGGAACACTGAAGCTTTCTTT	CASSQDDRNTEAFF
TRBV4-2	TRBJ2-1	NA	TRBD1	TGTGCCAGCAGCATCGACCCGGGACAGGGGAATGAGCAGTTCTTC	CASSIDPGQGNEQFF
TRBV12-3/TRBV12-4	TRBJ2-1	many	NA	TGTGCCAGCAGGACAACAGGTGGGGCCTACAATGAGCAGTTCTTC	CASRTTGGAYNEQFF
TRBV5-1	TRBJ2-5	NA	NA	TGCGCCAGCAGCTTTTGGGACACTCAAGAGACCCAGTACTTC	CASSFWDTQETQYF
TRBV27	TRBJ2-1	many	NA	TGTGCCAGCAGCCTCTCAGGGGTTGAGCAGTTCTTC	CASSLSGVEQFF
TRBV24-1	TRBJ2-5	many	TRBD1	TGTGCCACGAGAGGACAGGTCCAAGAGACCCAGTACTTC	CATRGQVQETQYF
TRBV27	TRBJ2-7	many	TRBD2	TGTGCCAGCAGTTTATTAGGCGGGAGCTACGAGCAGTACTTC	CASSLLGGSYEQYF
TRBV2	TRBJ1-5	many	NA	TGTGCCAGCAGTGATTTACAGGGCAATCAGCCCCAGCATTTT	CASSDLQGNQPQHF
TRBV24-1	TRBJ2-3	many	TRBD2	TGTGCCACCAGTGATTTACGCGCGGGAGTAACAGATACGCAGTATTTT	CATSDLRAGVTDTQYF
TRBV12-3/TRBV12-4	TRBJ1-1	many	NA	TGTGCCAGCAGTTTAGCTCAGGGTATGAACACTGAAGCTTTCTTT	CASSLAQGMNTEAFF
TRBV19	TRBJ1-4	many	TRBD1	TGTGCCAGCCTCGGGACAGGCGGCGAAAAACTGTTTTTT	CASLGTGGEKLFF
TRBV7-6	TRBJ2-5	many	TRBD2	TGTGCTAGCAGCTCCCAAAGCGGGAGACAAGAGACCCAGTACTTC	CASSSQSGRQETQYF
TRBV28	TRBJ1-5	many	TRBD1	TGTGCCAGCAGTTCCCCGGACAGGGAAAATCAGCCCCAGCATTTT	CASSSPDRENQPQHF